Listed below are T cell receptor beta chains from one sample, sequenced in a study of identical twins. TCRdb itself ran the 5' RACE reads through MiXCR, one entry per CDR3 protein. The sample lists some 1,700,000 distinct CDR3 sequences, about 32% occurring once. The sample consisted of cord blood. The receptors originated from a newborn girl in good health. The CDR3 runs from the conserved cysteine through the conserved F or W. The D gene is left open where the match is weak. A clone size is listed for some rows: how often the clone was seen (once, few, many), or a class if it is expanded.

j_call d_call clone_size v_call cdr3_nt cdr3_aa
TRBJ2-2 TRBD2 NA TRBV5-6 TGTGCCAGCAGCTTGGCACTAGCGGACCAAAGGTACACCGGGGAGCTGTTTTTT CASSLALADQRYTGELFF
TRBJ1-4 NA NA TRBV29-1 TGCAGCGCTGGAGTTCGGGGGGGCACTAATGAAAAACTGTTTTTT CSAGVRGGTNEKLFF
TRBJ1-2 NA NA TRBV27 TGTGCCAGCAGTTTTGCGGCAGGACCCTATGGCTACACCTTC CASSFAAGPYGYTF
TRBJ2-7 NA NA TRBV7-9 TGTGCCAGCAGCATGGGCGGGGCAACCTACGAGCAGTACTTC CASSMGGATYEQYF
TRBJ2-4 TRBD2 NA TRBV15 TGTGCCACCAGCAGAGATCCGGTAGCGGGAGTCATTCAGTACTTC CATSRDPVAGVIQYF
TRBJ1-2 TRBD1 few TRBV27 TGTGCCAGCAGCCCAACCGGGACAGCTATTTTGGGCTACACCTTC CASSPTGTAILGYTF
TRBJ2-3 NA NA TRBV6-5 TGTGCCAGCGTCCAGGGATCCCCTAGCACAGATACGCAGTATTTT CASVQGSPSTDTQYF
TRBJ2-3 TRBD1 few TRBV6-1 TGTGCCAGCAGTGGACAGGGGAGGATTGCAGATACGCAGTATTTT CASSGQGRIADTQYF
TRBJ2-7 TRBD1 few TRBV28 TGTGCCAGCACTGGATCCGGGACAGGGCACTACGAGCAGTACTTC CASTGSGTGHYEQYF
TRBJ2-1 NA many TRBV12-3/TRBV12-4 TGTGCCAGCAGTTTATCGGCCTATGAGCAGTTCTTC CASSLSAYEQFF
TRBJ2-7 NA NA TRBV28 TGTGCCAGCACCTACACCGGGACGTACTACAATGAGCAGTACTTC CASTYTGTYYNEQYF
TRBJ2-3 TRBD2 NA TRBV14 TGTGCCAGCAGACTAGCGGGGGGAGGTACGCAGTATTTT CASRLAGGGTQYF
TRBJ2-1 TRBD2 NA TRBV20-1 TGCAGTGCTAGAGATATAGCGGGGGGGCAGAAGTTCTTC CSARDIAGGQKFF
TRBJ1-1 TRBD1 many TRBV27 TGTGCCAGCAGTTCCCAGGGGGGAAACACTGAAGCTTTCTTT CASSSQGGNTEAFF
TRBJ2-7 NA NA TRBV12-3/TRBV12-4 TGTGCCAGCAGTTTAACCCCCCGGAGGCTTTCCTACGAGCAGTACTTC CASSLTPRRLSYEQYF
TRBJ1-1 NA NA TRBV29-1 TGCAGCGTTGCTGGGGGTGCGACTGAAGCTTTCTTT CSVAGGATEAFF
TRBJ2-3 TRBD2 NA TRBV2 TGTGCCAGCAGAGCGGGACTAGCGGCAGATACGCAGTATTTT CASRAGLAADTQYF
TRBJ2-7 NA NA TRBV16 TGTGCCAGCAGCCGCAAGATCTACGAGCAGTACTTC CASSRKIYEQYF
TRBJ1-2 NA NA TRBV6-1 TGTGCCAGCAGTGATTCCGGGTTCGCTAACTATGGCTACACCTTC CASSDSGFANYGYTF